This T cell receptor beta chain is from a study of blood T cell repertoires in COVID-19. Study details: Donors in the United States, Italy and Spain gave samples during acute or convalescent COVID-19. The analysed material was cDNA or gDNA that came from T cells, B-cell-depleted T cells, or PBMCs.

Original analysis: Estimated nucleated cell counts came from reference gene primer amplification. Only in-frame clones appear in the TCRdb table, and some are missing; sequencing was by immunoSEQ multiplex PCR. That table furnishes V, J and clone size, whereas the DNA furnished D and trimming. The data contain around 300,000 clones, about 90% of them singletons. This CDR3 contains 13 residues. V lost 6 bases to trimming and J lost 5 bases; unmatched junction nucleotides: 3. Germline assignment: CDR1 LNHDA and CDR2 SQIVND (reference sequence). The sequenced sample consisted of peripheral blood. J is TRBJ1-5 and V is TRBV19, with 8 bases matching TRBD1. This receptor was obtained from a woman aged 25 to 39 who had recovered from COVID-19. The CDR3 is CASSSTGDQPQHF. The CDR3 DNA reads TGTGCCAGTAGCTCGACAGGGGATCAGCCCCAGCATTTT.